A single sample gave rise to the 30 T cell receptor beta chains below, sequenced in a study of OX40 agonist ivuxolimab in advanced cancers. Libraries were built with the immunoSEQ multiplex PCR assay. TCRdb provides this immuneACCESS table in a form limited to in-frame rearrangements. Some clones are lacking; in checked studies, under half of them reflect an unresolved V gene, and why the rest are absent is not known. Recorded for this sample are approximately 89,000 clones; approximately 90% of them occurred a single time. The leading ten clones occupy 0.6% to 0.8% of the sample. The material was CD4+ or CD8+ T cells sorted from blood, obtained in a trial of the OX40 agonist ivuxolimab. Receptor source: an adult with an advanced solid tumor such as melanoma, head and neck, liver or kidney cancer.

J is TRBJ1-5 and V is TRBV7-2, with 7 bases that match TRBD1. The germline V gene encodes CDR1 SGHTA and CDR2 FQGNSA. The junction had 7 bases not matched to a gene; V was cut back by 5 bases and J by 3 bases. The CDR3 consists of 15 residues. The CDR3 nucleotides are TGTGCCAGCAGCACCTGGACAGGTTTCAATCAGCCCCAGCATTTT. Translating it yields CASSTWTGFNQPQHF.

Only one count was recorded for this clone. The CDR3, as DNA: TGTGCCAGCAGTCCAAGGACTGTTTACGAGCAGTACTTC. It yields the protein CASSPRTVYEQYF. The chain combines TRBV27 with TRBJ2-7; tentative D call: TRBD2 (5 bases). The germline V gene encodes CDR1 MNHEY and CDR2 SMNVEV (reference sequence). V lost 5 bases and J lost 4, with 12 bases in between. The CDR3 spans 13 residues.

CDR3: CAISESLAGGGYNEQFF. Written as DNA, the CDR3 is TGTGCCATCAGTGAGTCGCTAGCGGGAGGGGGTTACAATGAGCAGTTCTTC. This chain connects TRBV10-3 to TRBJ2-1; TRBD2 matches at 12 bases. The V and J ends lost 0 bases and 4 bases, in that order; junction bases with no gene match: 4. Germline V gives CDR1 ENHRY, CDR2 SYGVKD. The CDR3 has 17 amino acids.

The chain has TRBV9 and TRBJ2-7, with D maybe TRBD2 (5 bases). This CDR3 is built from 14 residues. Trimming pared 0 bases from V and 2 bases from J, leaving 9 bases between. Germline V gene lookup returns CDR1 SGDLS and CDR2 YYNGEE. The CDR3, as DNA: TGTGCCAGCAGCGTAGCTGTGACTACCTACGAGCAGTACTTC. The encoded protein is CASSVAVTTYEQYF.

J is TRBJ1-3 and V is TRBV5-4; TRBD1 might be the D (5 bases). The CDR3 is made up of 18 amino acids. Germline CDR1 is SGHNT and CDR2 is YYREEE (reference sequence). V was pared by 2 bases and J by 0 bases, with 18 bases between. The CDR3 DNA sequence: TGTGCCAGCAGCTTTAAAATCACCGACAGCGGCTCTGGAAACACCATATATTTT. It translates to CASSFKITDSGSGNTIYF.

This clone was picked up a small number of times. For the CDR3, the DNA is TGTGCCAGTAGAGGGACAGACTTTAGCACAGATACGCAGTATTTT. Protein product: CASRGTDFSTDTQYF. The chain uses TRBV19 and TRBJ2-3, with TRBD1 matching 7 bases. The germline V gene encodes CDR1 LNHDA and CDR2 SQIVND (reference sequence). Trimming took 6 bases from V and 0 from J; bases not matched to a gene: 6. The CDR3 extends over 15 amino acids.

The chain uses TRBV19 and TRBJ2-7, with TRBD2 identical over 14 bases. CDR3 length equals 18 residues. V lost 6 bases to trimming and J lost 3 bases; unmatched junction nucleotides: 13. The germline V gene has CDR1 LNHDA and CDR2 SQIVND (reference sequence). CDR3 sequence (DNA): TGTGCCAGTAGCGAATACGGGACTAGCGGGAGTGCGGTCTACGAGCAGTACTTC. Translating it yields CASSEYGTSGSAVYEQYF.

The CDR3 DNA follows: TGTGCCAGCAGCCCGGGGGCAGAAAATACGCAGTATTTT. It encodes CASSPGAENTQYF. This sequence joins TRBV5-6 and TRBJ2-3; D may correspond to TRBD1 or TRBD2 (6 bases each). Per germline, CDR1 SGHDT and CDR2 YYEEEE. CDR3 length: 13 amino acids. V was clipped by 4 bases and J by 7 bases, with 13 bases between them. Together with reference TRBV5-6 and TRBJ2-3, the CDR3 gives the full variable domain: DAGVTQSPTHLIKTRGQQVTLRCSPKSGHDTVSWYQQALGQGPQFIFQYYEEEERQRGNFPDRFSGHQFPNYSSELNVNALLLGDSALYLCASSPGAENTQYFGPGTRLTVL.

The chain has TRBV28 and TRBJ1-4; 7 bases are shared with TRBD1. In germline, CDR1 is MDHEN, CDR2 SYDVKM. There are 18 residues in the CDR3. V lost 4 bases and J lost 0; bases outside the gene matches: 11. This CDR3 reads CASSSWTGGAATNEKLFF. In DNA form, the CDR3 reads TGTGCCAGCAGTTCCTGGACAGGAGGGGCTGCAACTAATGAAAAACTGTTTTTT.

This chain joins TRBV6-1 and TRBJ1-5, with D unresolved. Germline V gene lookup returns CDR1 MNHNS and CDR2 SASEGT. The germline V and J ends were trimmed by 6 bases and 3 bases, with 9 bases remaining between them. This CDR3 region has 13 residues. The CDR3 DNA reads TGTGCCAGCAGCTTGGGAATCAATCAGCCCCAGCATTTT. Protein sequence: CASSLGINQPQHF.

This CDR3 is CASRGLALTQYF. The CDR3 nucleotides read TGTGCCAGCAGAGGACTAGCGTTGACCCAGTACTTC. The chain is built from TRBV6-1 and TRBJ2-5; 9 bases are shared with TRBD2. The CDR3 consists of 12 residues. Looked up from germline, CDR1 is MNHNS and CDR2 is SASEGT. J gave up 7 bases and V 6 bases, and 3 bases lay outside the gene matches.

The V call is TRBV7-9, the J call TRBJ1-1; no definite D call. V shed 1 base and J shed 1 base, with 4 bases lying between them. The V gene's germline CDR1 is SEHNR and CDR2 FQNEAQ (reference sequence). The CDR3 extends over 13 amino acids. This chain's CDR3 is CASSLEANTEAFF. CDR3 DNA sequence: TGTGCCAGCAGCTTAGAAGCGAACACTGAAGCTTTCTTT.

This chain uses TRBV27 with TRBJ2-2; TRBD2 agrees at 13 bases. The V gene end was trimmed by 10 bases and the J gene end by 7 bases; junction bases not matched to a gene: 9. The CDR3 spans 15 residues. Germline assignment: CDR1 MNHEY and CDR2 SMNVEV (reference sequence). Here the CDR3 reads CAIQTSGRSFGELFF. The CDR3, as DNA: TGTGCCATTCAGACTAGCGGGAGGTCTTTCGGGGAGCTGTTTTTT.

This clone was found once. J is TRBJ2-7 and V is TRBV5-1, with 8 bases that match TRBD1. V lost 5 bases to trimming and J lost 7 bases; unmatched junction nucleotides: 8. From germline, CDR1 is SGHRS and CDR2 YFSETQ. CDR3 size: 13 residues. CDR3 amino acids: CASRPQGAGEQYF. CDR3 nucleotides: TGCGCCAGCAGACCGCAGGGGGCGGGGGAGCAGTACTTC. Combining the CDR3 with reference TRBV5-1 and TRBJ2-7 gives the whole variable domain KAGVTQTPRYLIKTRGQQVTLSCSPISGHRSVSWYQQTPGQGLQFLFEYFSETQRNKGNFPGRFSGRQFSNSRSEMNVSTLELGDSALYLCASRPQGAGEQYFGPGTRLTVT.

The chain uses TRBV29-1 and TRBJ2-1; D unresolved. Trimming stripped 7 bases from V and 0 bases from J, with 19 bases between. From germline, CDR1 is SQVTM and CDR2 ANQGSEA. The CDR3 contains 16 residues. The CDR3 loop is CSGLSHGPSSYNEQFF. The CDR3 DNA follows: TGCAGCGGCCTATCTCACGGGCCGAGCTCCTACAATGAGCAGTTCTTC.

This clone was found a few times. The chain carries TRBV2 and TRBJ1-1, with D maybe TRBD1 (5 bases). Trimming removed 2 bases from V and 5 bases from J, with 9 bases in between. Germline CDR1 and CDR2: SNHLY and FYNNEI. The length of the CDR3 is 13 residues. CDR3 loop: CASSENRWTEAFF. Written as DNA, the CDR3 is TGTGCCAGCAGTGAAAACAGGTGGACTGAAGCTTTCTTT. Supplemented by reference TRBV2 and TRBJ1-1, the full variable domain reads EPEVTQTPSHQVTQMGQEVILRCVPISNHLYFYWYRQILGQKVEFLVSFYNNEISEKSEIFDDQFSVERPDGSNFTLKIRSTKLEDSAMYFCASSENRWTEAFFGQGTRLTVV.

The V call is TRBV5-1, the J call TRBJ2-3, with D possibly being TRBD1 (6 bases). V was cut by 4 bases and J by 2 bases, with 11 bases left in between. Germline lookup yields CDR1 SGHRS and CDR2 YFSETQ. CDR3 length: 14 amino acids. Here the CDR3 reads CASSVGQITDTQYF. The CDR3 DNA reads TGCGCCAGCAGCGTAGGACAGATCACAGATACGCAGTATTTT.

The chain uses TRBV27 and TRBJ1-1; D call uncertain. The CDR3 extends over 15 amino acids. With 2 bases removed from V and 1 base from J, the gap between germline ends came to 11 bases. Germline values: CDR1 MNHEY, CDR2 SMNVEV (reference sequence). This CDR3 reads CASSLTEGKNTEAFF. In DNA, the CDR3 is TGTGCCAGCAGTTTAACGGAGGGAAAGAACACTGAAGCTTTCTTT.

The chain is built from TRBV27 and TRBJ2-3, with TRBD1 matching over 11 bases. The CDR3 extends over 16 amino acids. The junction had 9 bases not matched to a gene; V was cut back by 4 bases and J by 6 bases. CDR1 and CDR2 from the germline V gene are MNHEY and SMNVEV (reference sequence). The CDR3 here is CASSSLKGQGADTQYF. In nucleotides, the CDR3 is TGTGCCAGCAGTTCCCTCAAAGGACAGGGGGCTGATACGCAGTATTTT.

This clone has just a few counts. The rearrangement links TRBV25-1 to TRBJ2-5; the D gene is possibly TRBD2 (6 bases). Per the germline V gene, CDR1 is MGHDK and CDR2 is SYGVNS. The CDR3 runs to 14 residues. The V end lost 2 bases, the J end lost 5 bases, and 12 bases lay between the germline ends. CDR3 sequence (DNA): TGTGCCAGCAGTGAACTCGGAGGGTCGGAGACCCAGTACTTC. Translating gives CASSELGGSETQYF.

The chain is built from TRBV5-1 and TRBJ2-3, with 9 bases matching TRBD2. After removal of 0 bases from V and 6 bases from J, the junction contained 8 bases not matched to a gene. The CDR3 runs to 16 residues. The germline V gene encodes CDR1 SGHRS and CDR2 YFSETQ. Written as DNA, the CDR3 is TGCGCCAGCAGCTTGGAGCGGGGGGCTCCGTCGGATACGCAGTATTTT. Translation: CASSLERGAPSDTQYF. The whole variable domain, filled in from reference TRBV5-1 and TRBJ2-3, reads KAGVTQTPRYLIKTRGQQVTLSCSPISGHRSVSWYQQTPGQGLQFLFEYFSETQRNKGNFPGRFSGRQFSNSRSEMNVSTLELGDSALYLCASSLERGAPSDTQYFGPGTRLTVL.

The chain combines TRBV5-1 with TRBJ2-7; TRBD1 might be the D (6 bases). Looked up from germline, CDR1 is SGHRS and CDR2 is YFSETQ. This CDR3 is 13 amino acids long. V lost 2 bases to trimming and J lost 6 bases, with 12 bases between them. The CDR3 spells CASSLEQGFEQYF. The CDR3 coding sequence is TGCGCCAGCAGCTTAGAGCAGGGGTTCGAGCAGTACTTC. The complete variable domain, with remaining parts taken from reference TRBV5-1 and TRBJ2-7, reads KAGVTQTPRYLIKTRGQQVTLSCSPISGHRSVSWYQQTPGQGLQFLFEYFSETQRNKGNFPGRFSGRQFSNSRSEMNVSTLELGDSALYLCASSLEQGFEQYFGPGTRLTVT.

V gene TRBV6-1 combines with J gene TRBJ2-7; D possibly corresponds to TRBD2 (7 bases). Trimming stripped 1 base from V and 5 bases from J, with 18 bases between. The CDR3 totals 16 residues. Germline V gene sequence: CDR1 MNHNS, CDR2 SASEGT. The CDR3 sequence: CASSEVSGQGKNEQYF. In nucleotides, the CDR3 is TGTGCCAGCAGTGAAGTTAGCGGGCAGGGGAAGAACGAGCAGTACTTC.

The genes are TRBV2 and TRBJ1-2, with D perhaps matching TRBD1 (5 bases). The CDR3 spans 14 residues. Trimming took 0 bases from V and 7 from J, leaving 12 bases between them. CDR1 is SNHLY and CDR2 is FYNNEI in the germline V gene. The CDR3 nucleotides are TGTGCCAGCAGTGAAGCAAGGACAATGGGTGGCTACACCTTC. It specifies CASSEARTMGGYTF.

The chain couples TRBV11-2 to TRBJ1-1; maybe TRBD1 (6 bases). Germline CDR1 is SGHAT and CDR2 is FQNNGV. With 4 bases removed from V and 0 bases from J, the gap between germline ends came to 12 bases. The CDR3 length is 15 residues. This chain's CDR3 is CASSSAGTLNTEAFF. CDR3 sequence (DNA): TGTGCCAGCAGCTCCGCCGGGACACTGAACACTGAAGCTTTCTTT.

The chain carries TRBV25-1 and TRBJ2-1; D unresolved. Deletions cut 2 bases from V and 0 bases from J, with 5 bases between. The germline gives CDR1 MGHDK, CDR2 SYGVNS. The CDR3 consists of 14 residues. The CDR3 loop is CASSERISYNEQFF. CDR3 nucleotide sequence: TGTGCCAGCAGTGAAAGGATCTCCTACAATGAGCAGTTCTTC.

V usage is TRBV5-6 and J usage is TRBJ2-3; 7 nucleotides match TRBD1. CDR3 length: 17 amino acids. CDR1 SGHDT and CDR2 YYEEEE come from the germline V gene. V dropped 4 bases and J dropped 2; count of bases not matched to a gene: 13. The CDR3, as DNA: TGTGCCAGCAGCCGAACCGGGACAGAACGATTCACAGATACGCAGTATTTT. Translated, it gives CASSRTGTERFTDTQYF.

The V gene is TRBV28, the J gene TRBJ2-7; D is unclear. The CDR3 is 14 residues long. CDR1 is MDHEN and CDR2 is SYDVKM in the germline V gene. V shed 4 bases and J shed 0 bases, with 10 bases lying between them. CDR3 residues: CASSYPTGSYEQYF. The CDR3 DNA is TGTGCCAGCAGTTACCCGACGGGCTCCTACGAGCAGTACTTC.

The rearrangement links TRBV10-3 to TRBJ2-1, with 8 bases that match TRBD2. This CDR3 has 16 residues. CDR1 is ENHRY, CDR2 SYGVKD, per germline. J gave up 6 bases and V 6 bases, and 13 bases lay outside the gene matches. This chain's CDR3 is CAISDGGLLAANEQFF. CDR3 coding DNA: TGTGCCATCAGCGATGGGGGTTTACTAGCGGCCAATGAGCAGTTCTTC.

The chain has TRBV6-1 and TRBJ1-4, with D possibly being TRBD1 (6 bases). V lost 6 bases and J 3 bases, leaving 11 bases between the germline ends. Germline loops: CDR1 MNHNS, CDR2 SASEGT. The CDR3 is 14 residues long. The CDR3 protein is CASSFTGSNEKLFF. CDR3 DNA: TGTGCCAGCAGCTTTACAGGGTCTAATGAAAAACTGTTTTTT.